These 13 T cell receptor beta chains came from one sample sequenced in a study of cytomegalovirus exposure and HLA in healthy donors. The PCR used 60 Vbeta and 13 Jbeta primers. Libraries were prepared by immunoSEQ multiplex PCR; TCRdb keeps only in-frame clonotypes and omits some of them. The sample contains about 190,000 clones, around nine tenths of which appear only once. Material: PBMCs. Receptors were obtained from a woman aged 18-29 years in good health and CMV-seronegative.

This sequence joins TRBV30 and TRBJ2-3; D is possibly TRBD2 (5 bases). Trimming removed 1 base from V and 1 base from J, with 9 bases in between. The CDR3 is 14 amino acids. Germline CDR1 and CDR2: GTSNPN and SVGIG (reference sequence). CDR3 sequence (DNA): TGTGCCTGGAGTGCAGCGGTAGGCACAGATACGCAGTATTTT. Its protein is CAWSAAVGTDTQYF.

This clone was picked up one time. The chain employs TRBV5-1 and TRBJ1-4; D uncertain. This CDR3 has 15 residues. V was pared by 0 bases and J by 8 bases, with 14 bases between. The germline CDR1 and CDR2 sequences are SGHRS and YFSETQ. The CDR3: CASSLVGGGREKLFF. DNA of the CDR3: TGCGCCAGCAGCTTGGTAGGAGGAGGTAGAGAAAAACTGTTTTTT.

The chain combines TRBV25-1 with TRBJ1-6, with TRBD1 identical over 8 bases. Trimming took 4 bases from V and 10 from J; bases not matched to a gene: 9. The germline V gene has CDR1 MGHDK and CDR2 SYGVNS. This CDR3 is 15 amino acids long. In nucleotides, the CDR3 is TGTGCCAGCAGTGCCCCCGGGACAGGATCCTCACCCCTCCACTTT. Protein sequence: CASSAPGTGSSPLHF.

V gene TRBV11-3 combines with J gene TRBJ2-3, with TRBD2 identical over 11 bases. J gave up 1 base and V 3 bases, and 15 bases lay outside the gene matches. CDR3 length equals 20 residues. Germline V lookup: CDR1 SGHNT, CDR2 YENEEA. DNA for the CDR3: TGTGCCAGCAGCTTCTACCCGGGACTAGCGGACTACCCCCGCACAGATACGCAGTATTTT. Translation gives CASSFYPGLADYPRTDTQYF.

The chain carries TRBV7-9 and TRBJ2-7, with 9 positions matching TRBD1. This CDR3 is built from 14 residues. In germline, CDR1 is SEHNR, CDR2 FQNEAQ (reference sequence). Trimming removed 5 bases from V and 3 bases from J; junction bases left unmatched: 5. CDR3 residues: CASSPEGQGYEQYF. The CDR3, as DNA: TGTGCCAGCAGCCCCGAGGGACAGGGCTACGAGCAGTACTTC.

The chain recombines TRBV30 with TRBJ1-1; 10 positions match TRBD1. The V gene's germline CDR1 is GTSNPN and CDR2 SVGIG (reference sequence). This CDR3 has 14 amino acids. V lost 3 bases to trimming and J lost 1 base; unmatched junction nucleotides: 2. The CDR3 bases are TGTGCCTGGAGGGGGACAGGGGCGAACACTGAAGCTTTCTTT. Protein: CAWRGTGANTEAFF.

This clone came up a few times. V and J are TRBV4-1 and TRBJ2-1; D is perhaps TRBD2 (5 bases). CDR1 is MGHRA, CDR2 YSYEKL, per germline. This CDR3 is built from 16 residues. Trimming took off 2 bases at V and 5 bases at J, with 16 bases between the two ends. CDR3 sequence reads: CASSQLGFGVDNEQFF. For the CDR3, the DNA is TGCGCCAGCAGCCAATTGGGGTTCGGGGTTGACAATGAGCAGTTCTTC.

V usage is TRBV7-8 and J usage is TRBJ1-5, with unresolved D. Per the germline V gene, CDR1 is SGHVS and CDR2 is FQNEAQ. Trimming shortened V by 1 base and J by 4 bases, and 14 bases separated the two germline ends. The CDR3 is made up of 16 amino acids. CDR3 sequence: CASSLVLGLRNQPQHF. As DNA, the CDR3 is TGTGCCAGCAGCTTAGTGCTGGGCCTTCGGAATCAGCCCCAGCATTTT.

The chain recombines TRBV5-1 with TRBJ2-5; 7 positions match TRBD2. Germline V gene data show CDR1 as SGHRS and CDR2 as YFSETQ. This CDR3 has 16 amino acids. Trimming removed 3 bases from V and 0 bases from J; junction bases left unmatched: 8. Here the CDR3 reads CASSSDAGRYQETQYF. CDR3 nucleotide sequence: TGCGCCAGCAGCTCGGACGCCGGGAGGTACCAAGAGACCCAGTACTTC.

This chain connects TRBV4-3 to TRBJ2-1; 10 nucleotides align to TRBD2. The trim removed 6 bases at V and 4 bases at J, leaving 9 bases unmatched. Looked up from germline, CDR1 is LGHNA and CDR2 is YSLEER. The CDR3 is 16 amino acids. The CDR3 sequence: CASRASRTSGYNEQFF. CDR3 nucleotide sequence: TGCGCCAGCAGGGCCAGTCGGACTAGCGGTTACAATGAGCAGTTCTTC.

This CDR3 is CASSGTGTLYNEQFF. The CDR3 DNA reads as TGTGCCAGCAGTGGGACCGGGACTTTATACAATGAGCAGTTCTTC. J is TRBJ2-1 and V is TRBV2, with D maybe TRBD2 (6 bases). CDR3 length equals 15 residues. Germline CDR1 is SNHLY and CDR2 is FYNNEI. Trimming pared 4 bases from V and 4 bases from J, leaving 14 bases between.

Comment on this clone: The same CDR3 arises from other DNA sequences in this sample as well. The J gene is TRBJ2-3, the V gene TRBV5-1, with D possibly being TRBD1 (7 bases). Trimming cost V 0 bases and J 5 bases, with 10 bases left between them. In germline, CDR1 is SGHRS, CDR2 YFSETQ. The CDR3 contains 14 residues. In DNA form, the CDR3 reads TGCGCCAGCAGCTTGGGACAGGGAGGAGATACGCAGTATTTT. Translated: CASSLGQGGDTQYF. Full variable domain (rest looked up from reference TRBV5-1 and TRBJ2-3): KAGVTQTPRYLIKTRGQQVTLSCSPISGHRSVSWYQQTPGQGLQFLFEYFSETQRNKGNFPGRFSGRQFSNSRSEMNVSTLELGDSALYLCASSLGQGGDTQYFGPGTRLTVL.

In this sample, this clone turned up once. This chain joins TRBV2 and TRBJ2-3; 14 positions match TRBD2. Germline V CDR1 and CDR2: SNHLY, FYNNEI. Germline trimming cut 6 bases from V and 6 bases from J; bases unmatched to any gene: 5. CDR3 length: 15 residues. The CDR3 reads CASRRTSGGSDTQYF. The CDR3 DNA reads as TGTGCCAGCAGACGGACTAGCGGGGGGAGTGATACGCAGTATTTT.